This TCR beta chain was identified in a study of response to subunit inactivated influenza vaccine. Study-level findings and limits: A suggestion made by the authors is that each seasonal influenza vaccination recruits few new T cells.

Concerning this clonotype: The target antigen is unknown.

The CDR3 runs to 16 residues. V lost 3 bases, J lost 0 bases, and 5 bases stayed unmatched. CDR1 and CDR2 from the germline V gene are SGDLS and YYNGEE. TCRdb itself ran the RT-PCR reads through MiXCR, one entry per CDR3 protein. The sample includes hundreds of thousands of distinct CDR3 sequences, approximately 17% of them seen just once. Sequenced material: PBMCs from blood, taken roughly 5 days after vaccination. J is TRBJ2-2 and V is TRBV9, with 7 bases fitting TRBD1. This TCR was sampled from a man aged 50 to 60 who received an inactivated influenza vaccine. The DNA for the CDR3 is TGTGCCAGCAGCGACTTGACAGGGTCGAACACCGGGGAGCTGTTTTTT. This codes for CASSDLTGSNTGELFF.